This T cell receptor (beta chain) was obtained from a study of vaccination and CD4 T cells after COVID-19. Findings of the study overall: Post-vaccination reactive clonotypes (median around 40) did not differ significantly from post-infection (21).

An Oncomine TCR Beta short-read assay was used to sequence the DNA from cultured CD4+ T cells. Cultured CD4+ T cells were the source of extracted genomic DNA. In TCRdb, the PCR reads were re-called with MiXCR into one record per CDR3 protein. This sample carries some 11,000 distinct CDR3 sequences, around 50% of them seen once, and the ten largest clones take 21%. This clonotype was seen more than once but under ten times. The antigen is unknown. The sample's treatment: roughly 10-day PBMC culture with coronavirus spike peptide pools or control peptides (ViraFEST assay). The receptor was isolated from a human donor who had recovered from COVID-19. The sequenced sample was CD4+ T cells from blood, cultured in vitro.

The CDR3: CASLEAVGRGRPAEAFF. CDR3 in DNA: TGTGCCAGTCTTGAGGCCGTGGGGCGAGGGCGGCCCGCTGAAGCTTTCTTT. The V and J genes are TRBV19 and TRBJ1-1; maybe TRBD1 (5 bases). The germline CDR1 and CDR2 sequences are LNHDA and SQIVND (reference sequence). Trimming removed 8 bases from V and 6 bases from J, with 28 bases in between. The CDR3 is 17 amino acids. Full variable domain (rest looked up from reference TRBV19 and TRBJ1-1): DGGITQSPKYLFRKEGQNVTLSCEQNLNHDAMYWYRQDPGQGLRLIYYSQIVNDFQKGDIAEGYSVSREKKESFPLTVTSAQKNPTAFYLCASLEAVGRGRPAEAFFGQGTRLTVV.